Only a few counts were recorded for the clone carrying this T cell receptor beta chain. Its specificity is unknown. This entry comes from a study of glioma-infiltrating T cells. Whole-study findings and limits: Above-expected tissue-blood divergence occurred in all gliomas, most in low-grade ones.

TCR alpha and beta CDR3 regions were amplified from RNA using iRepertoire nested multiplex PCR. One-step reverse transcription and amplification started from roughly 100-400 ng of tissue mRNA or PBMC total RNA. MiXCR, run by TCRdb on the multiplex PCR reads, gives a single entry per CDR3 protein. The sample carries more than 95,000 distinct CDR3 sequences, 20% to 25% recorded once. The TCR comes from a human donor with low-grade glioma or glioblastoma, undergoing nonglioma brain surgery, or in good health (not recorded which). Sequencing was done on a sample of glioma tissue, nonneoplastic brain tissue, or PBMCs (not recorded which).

CDR3 loop: CASSLPSGRAQTQYF. Written as DNA, the CDR3 is TGTGCCAGCAGCTTGCCTAGCGGGAGGGCCCAGACCCAGTACTTC. This chain uses TRBV5-4 with TRBJ2-5; 12 bases map to TRBD2. V gave up 1 base and J gave up 6 bases; unmatched junction bases: 4. The germline CDR1 and CDR2 sequences are SGHNT and YYREEE (reference sequence). The CDR3 has 15 amino acids.